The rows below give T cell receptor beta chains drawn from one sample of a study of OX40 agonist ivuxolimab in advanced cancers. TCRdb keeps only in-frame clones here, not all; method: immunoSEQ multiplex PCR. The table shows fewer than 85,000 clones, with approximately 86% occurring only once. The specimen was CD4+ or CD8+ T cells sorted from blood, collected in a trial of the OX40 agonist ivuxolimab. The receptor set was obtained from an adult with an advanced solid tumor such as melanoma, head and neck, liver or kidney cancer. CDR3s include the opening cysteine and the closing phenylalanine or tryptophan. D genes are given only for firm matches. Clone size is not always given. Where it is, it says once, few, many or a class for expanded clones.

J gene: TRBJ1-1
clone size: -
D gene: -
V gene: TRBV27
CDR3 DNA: TGTGCCAGCAGCCCCCCCGGGCGGAGCACTGAAGCTTTCTTT
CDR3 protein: CASSPPGRSTEAFF

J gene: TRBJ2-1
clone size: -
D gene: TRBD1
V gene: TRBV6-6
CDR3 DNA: TGTGCCAGCAGATTTGGGACAGGGCCTAGTGAGCAGTTCTTC
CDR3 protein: CASRFGTGPSEQFF

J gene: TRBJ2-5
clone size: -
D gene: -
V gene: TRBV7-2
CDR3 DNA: TGTGCCAGCAGCCCCGACCTGGGATTCAAGGAGACCCAGTACTTC
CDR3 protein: CASSPDLGFKETQYF

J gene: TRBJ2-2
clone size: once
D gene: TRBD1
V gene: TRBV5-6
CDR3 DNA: TGTGCCAGCAGCTTGGGGCCGGGACAGGGGAGCCCCGGGGAGCTGTTTTTT
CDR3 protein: CASSLGPGQGSPGELFF

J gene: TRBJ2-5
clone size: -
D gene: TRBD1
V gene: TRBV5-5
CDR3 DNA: TGTGCCAGCAGCCCACACCTACCGGGACAGGGGGTCCAGACCCAGTACTTC
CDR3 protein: CASSPHLPGQGVQTQYF

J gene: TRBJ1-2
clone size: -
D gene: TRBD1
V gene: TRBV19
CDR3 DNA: TGTGCCAGTAGTCGCGGACAGGGGGGTAACGGCTACACCTTC
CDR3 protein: CASSRGQGGNGYTF

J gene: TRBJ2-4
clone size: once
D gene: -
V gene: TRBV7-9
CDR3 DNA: TGTGCCAGCAGCATCTTAGCCAAAAACATTCAGTACTTC
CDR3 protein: CASSILAKNIQYF

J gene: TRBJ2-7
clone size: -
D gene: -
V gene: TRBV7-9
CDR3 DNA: TGTGCCAGCAGTGTAGCACTTTACGAGCAGTACTTC
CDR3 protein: CASSVALYEQYF

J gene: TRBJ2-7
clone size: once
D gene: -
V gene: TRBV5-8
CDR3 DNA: TGTGCCAGCTGTACAGCGCCGATCTCCTACGAGCAGTACTTC
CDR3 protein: CASCTAPISYEQYF

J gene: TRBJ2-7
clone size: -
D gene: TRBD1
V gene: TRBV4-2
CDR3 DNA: TGTGCCAGCAGCCAGGGTAGGACAGGAGCCTACGAGCAGTACTTC
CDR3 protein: CASSQGRTGAYEQYF

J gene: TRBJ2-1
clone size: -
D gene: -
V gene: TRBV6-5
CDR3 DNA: TGTGCCAGCAGTTCCCTCGGACCCACTCGGTGGGAGCAGTTCTTC
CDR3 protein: CASSSLGPTRWEQFF

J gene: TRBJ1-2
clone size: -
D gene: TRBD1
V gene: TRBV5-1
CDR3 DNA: TGCGCCAGCAGCGGGGTTCCCGGGCAGGGGGATCCTAACTATGGCTACACCTTC
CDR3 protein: CASSGVPGQGDPNYGYTF

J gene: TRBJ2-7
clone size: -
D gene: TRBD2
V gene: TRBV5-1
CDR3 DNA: TGCGCCAGCAGCCCCGGGACTAGCACTTACGAGCAGTACTTC
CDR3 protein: CASSPGTSTYEQYF

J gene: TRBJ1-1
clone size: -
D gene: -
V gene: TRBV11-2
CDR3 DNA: TGTGCCAGCAGCTTAGCCGGACAGAACACTGAAGCTTTCTTT
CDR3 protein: CASSLAGQNTEAFF

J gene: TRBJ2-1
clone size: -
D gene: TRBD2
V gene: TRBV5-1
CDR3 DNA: TGCGCCAGCAGCTTGCGGGTTGGCGGGGGGTACAATGAGCAGTTCTTC
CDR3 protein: CASSLRVGGGYNEQFF

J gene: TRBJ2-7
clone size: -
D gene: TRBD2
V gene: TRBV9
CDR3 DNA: TGTGCCAGCAGCGCTTCCCTTAGCGGGTGGTACGAGCAGTACTTC
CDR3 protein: CASSASLSGWYEQYF

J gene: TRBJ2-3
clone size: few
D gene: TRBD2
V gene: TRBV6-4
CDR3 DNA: TGTGCCAGCAGTGCCGGACTAGCGAGCACAGATACGCAGTATTTT
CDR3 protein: CASSAGLASTDTQYF

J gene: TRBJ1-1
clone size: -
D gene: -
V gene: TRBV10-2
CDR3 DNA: TGCGCCAGCGGGGGGCAGGCGAGTGAAGCTTTCTTT
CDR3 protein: CASGGQASEAFF

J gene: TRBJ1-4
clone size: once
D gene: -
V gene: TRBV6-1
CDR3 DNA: TGTGCCACCCTCCGGGCGTTTAATGAAAAACTGTTTTTT
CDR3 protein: CATLRAFNEKLFF

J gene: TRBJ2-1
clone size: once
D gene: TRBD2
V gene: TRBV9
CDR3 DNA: TGTGCCAGCAGCGTAGCCCCTCTCGGGACTAGCGGGAGTAATGAGCAGTTCTTC
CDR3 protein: CASSVAPLGTSGSNEQFF

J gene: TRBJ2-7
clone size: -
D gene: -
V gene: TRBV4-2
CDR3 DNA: TGTGCCAGCAGCTCTGGAGGCCCCCCCTACGAGCAGTACTTC
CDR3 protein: CASSSGGPPYEQYF

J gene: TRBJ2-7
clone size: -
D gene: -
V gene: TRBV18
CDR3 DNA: TGTGCCAGCTCCTCAGGGGCGCGGTACGAGCAGTACTTC
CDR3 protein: CASSSGARYEQYF

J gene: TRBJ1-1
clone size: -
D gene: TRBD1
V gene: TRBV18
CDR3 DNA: TGTGCCAGCCGGGGACAGCGAACTGAAGCTTTCTTT
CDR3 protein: CASRGQRTEAFF

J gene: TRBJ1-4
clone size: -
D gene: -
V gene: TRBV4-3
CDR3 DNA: TGCGCCAGCAGCCAACTCGTACGAGAAAAACTGTTTTTT
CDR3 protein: CASSQLVREKLFF

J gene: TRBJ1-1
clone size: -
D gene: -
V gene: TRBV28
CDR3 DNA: TGTGCCAGCAAGTCGATGGAAGCTTTCTTT
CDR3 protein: CASKSMEAFF

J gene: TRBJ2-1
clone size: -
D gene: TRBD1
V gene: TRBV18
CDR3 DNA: TGTGCCAGCTCACCAGGGACAGGGAACAATGAGCAGTTCTTC
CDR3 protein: CASSPGTGNNEQFF

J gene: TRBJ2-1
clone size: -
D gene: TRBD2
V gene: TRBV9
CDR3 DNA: TGTGCCAGCAGCTCCCGTGGGACTAGTAATTACAATGAGCAGTTCTTC
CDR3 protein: CASSSRGTSNYNEQFF

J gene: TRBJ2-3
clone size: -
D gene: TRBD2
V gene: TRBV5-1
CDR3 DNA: TGCGCCAGCAGCTTAGGACTAGCGGGGACCACAGATACGCAGTATTTT
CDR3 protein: CASSLGLAGTTDTQYF

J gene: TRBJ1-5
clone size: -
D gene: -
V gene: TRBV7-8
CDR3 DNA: TGTGCCAGCAGCCCACGGGACACCTATCAGCCCCAGCATTTT
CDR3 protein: CASSPRDTYQPQHF

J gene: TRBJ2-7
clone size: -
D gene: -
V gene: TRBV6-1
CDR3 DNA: TGTGCCTCCGGAAGGGATTTAGCCTACGAGCAGTACTTC
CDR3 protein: CASGRDLAYEQYF

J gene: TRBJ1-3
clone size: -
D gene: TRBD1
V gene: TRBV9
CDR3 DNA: TGTGCCAGCAGCCCCGAAATCGACAGGGCAAGAAACACCATATATTTT
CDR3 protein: CASSPEIDRARNTIYF

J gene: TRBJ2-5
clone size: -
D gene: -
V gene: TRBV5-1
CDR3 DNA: TGCGCCAGCAGCTTGGGGCAGCAACACCAAGAGACCCAGTACTTC
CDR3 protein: CASSLGQQHQETQYF

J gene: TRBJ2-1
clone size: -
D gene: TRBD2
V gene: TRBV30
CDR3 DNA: TGTGCCTGGAGAAACTTAGCGGGAGTGAGGGATGAGCAGTTCTTC
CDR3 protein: CAWRNLAGVRDEQFF